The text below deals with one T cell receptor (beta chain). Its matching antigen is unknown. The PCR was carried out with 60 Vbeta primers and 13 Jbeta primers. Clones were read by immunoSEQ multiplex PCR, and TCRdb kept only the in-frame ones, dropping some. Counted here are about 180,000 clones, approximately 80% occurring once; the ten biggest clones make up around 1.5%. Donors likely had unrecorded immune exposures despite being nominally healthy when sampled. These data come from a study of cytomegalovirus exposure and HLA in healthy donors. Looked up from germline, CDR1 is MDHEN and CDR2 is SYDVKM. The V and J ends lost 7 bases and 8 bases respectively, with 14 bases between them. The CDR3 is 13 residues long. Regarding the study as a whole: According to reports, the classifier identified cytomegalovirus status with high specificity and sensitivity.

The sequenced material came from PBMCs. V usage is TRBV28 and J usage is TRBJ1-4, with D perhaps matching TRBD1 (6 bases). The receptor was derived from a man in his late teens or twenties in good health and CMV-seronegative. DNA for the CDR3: TGTGCCAGCACGGGGGGGGCCAGGGAAAAACTGTTTTTT. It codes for CASTGGAREKLFF.